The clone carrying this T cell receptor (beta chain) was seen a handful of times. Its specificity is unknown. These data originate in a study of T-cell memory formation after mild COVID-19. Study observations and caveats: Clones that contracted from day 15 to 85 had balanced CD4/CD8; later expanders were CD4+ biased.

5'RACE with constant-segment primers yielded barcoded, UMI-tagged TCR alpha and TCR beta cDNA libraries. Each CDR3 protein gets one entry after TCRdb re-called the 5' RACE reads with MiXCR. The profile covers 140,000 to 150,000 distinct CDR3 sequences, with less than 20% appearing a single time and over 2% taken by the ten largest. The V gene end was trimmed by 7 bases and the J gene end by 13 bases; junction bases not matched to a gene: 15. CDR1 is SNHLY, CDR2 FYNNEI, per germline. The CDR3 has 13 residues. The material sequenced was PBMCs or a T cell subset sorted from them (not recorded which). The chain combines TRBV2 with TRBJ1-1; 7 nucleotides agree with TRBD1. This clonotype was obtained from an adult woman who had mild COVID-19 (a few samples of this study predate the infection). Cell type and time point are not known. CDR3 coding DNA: TGTGCCAGCATGAGACAGGGCGCACTGAAGCTTTTCTTT. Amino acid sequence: CASMRQGALKLFF.